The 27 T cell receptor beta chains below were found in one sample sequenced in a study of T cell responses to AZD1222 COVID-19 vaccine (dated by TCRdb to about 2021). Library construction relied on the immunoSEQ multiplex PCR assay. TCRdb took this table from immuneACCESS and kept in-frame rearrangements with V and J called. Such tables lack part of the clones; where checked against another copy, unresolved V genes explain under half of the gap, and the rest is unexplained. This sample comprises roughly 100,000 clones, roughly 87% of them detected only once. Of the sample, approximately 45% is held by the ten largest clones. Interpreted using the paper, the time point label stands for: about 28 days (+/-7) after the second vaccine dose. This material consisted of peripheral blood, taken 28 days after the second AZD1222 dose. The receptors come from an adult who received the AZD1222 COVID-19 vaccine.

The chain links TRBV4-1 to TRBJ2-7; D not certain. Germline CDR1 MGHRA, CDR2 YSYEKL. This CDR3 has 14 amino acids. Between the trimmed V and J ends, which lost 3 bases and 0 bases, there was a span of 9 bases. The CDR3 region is CASSHPRSSYEQYF. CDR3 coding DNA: TGCGCCAGCAGCCACCCTCGGAGCTCCTACGAGCAGTACTTC.

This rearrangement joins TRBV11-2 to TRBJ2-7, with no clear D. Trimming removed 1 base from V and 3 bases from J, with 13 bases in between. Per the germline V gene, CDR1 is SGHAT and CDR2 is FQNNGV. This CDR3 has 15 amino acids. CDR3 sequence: CASSLARREFYEQYF. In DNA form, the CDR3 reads TGTGCCAGCAGCTTAGCCCGAAGGGAATTCTACGAGCAGTACTTC.

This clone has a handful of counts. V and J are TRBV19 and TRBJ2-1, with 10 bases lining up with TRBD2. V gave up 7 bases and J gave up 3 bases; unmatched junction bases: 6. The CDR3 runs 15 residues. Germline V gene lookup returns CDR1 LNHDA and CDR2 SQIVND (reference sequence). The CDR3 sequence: CASTGAGGYYNEQFF. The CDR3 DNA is TGTGCCAGTACCGGAGCGGGAGGGTACTACAATGAGCAGTTCTTC.

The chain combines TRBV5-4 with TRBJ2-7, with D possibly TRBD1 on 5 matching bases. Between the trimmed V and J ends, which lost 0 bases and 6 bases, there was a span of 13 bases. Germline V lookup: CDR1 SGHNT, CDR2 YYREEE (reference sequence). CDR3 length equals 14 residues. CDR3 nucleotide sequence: TGTGCCAGCAGCTTGGATTATTTGGGGCGCGAGCAGTACTTC. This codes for CASSLDYLGREQYF. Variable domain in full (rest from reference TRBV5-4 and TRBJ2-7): ETGVTQSPTHLIKTRGQQVTLRCSSQSGHNTVSWYQQALGQGPQFIFQYYREEENGRGNFPPRFSGLQFPNYSSELNVNALELDDSALYLCASSLDYLGREQYFGPGTRLTVT.

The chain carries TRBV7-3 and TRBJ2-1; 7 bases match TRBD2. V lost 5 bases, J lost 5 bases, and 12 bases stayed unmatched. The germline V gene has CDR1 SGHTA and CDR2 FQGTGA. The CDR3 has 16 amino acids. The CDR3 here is CASSPRGGSGNNEQFF. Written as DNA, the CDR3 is TGTGCCAGCAGCCCCCGGGGCGGGAGTGGGAACAATGAGCAGTTCTTC.

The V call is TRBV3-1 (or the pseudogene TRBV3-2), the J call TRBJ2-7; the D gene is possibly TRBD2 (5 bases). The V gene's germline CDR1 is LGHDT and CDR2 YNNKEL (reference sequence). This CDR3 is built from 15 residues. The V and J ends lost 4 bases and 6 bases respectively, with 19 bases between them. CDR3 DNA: TGTGCCAGCAGCCCGCGGACGGGGTCGAGCTCCGAGCAGTACTTC. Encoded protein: CASSPRTGSSSEQYF.

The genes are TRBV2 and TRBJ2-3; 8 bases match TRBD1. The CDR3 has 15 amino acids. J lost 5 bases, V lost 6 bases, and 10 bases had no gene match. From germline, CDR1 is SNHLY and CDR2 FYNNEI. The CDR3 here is CASRTQGAPGDTQYF. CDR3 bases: TGTGCCAGCAGGACCCAGGGGGCGCCGGGAGATACGCAGTATTTT.

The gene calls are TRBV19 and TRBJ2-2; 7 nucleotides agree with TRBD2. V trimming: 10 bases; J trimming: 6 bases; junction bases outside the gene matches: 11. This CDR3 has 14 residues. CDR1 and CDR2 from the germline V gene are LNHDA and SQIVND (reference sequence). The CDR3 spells CAIREGNYAGELFF. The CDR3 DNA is TGTGCCATCAGGGAGGGAAATTATGCCGGGGAGCTGTTTTTT.

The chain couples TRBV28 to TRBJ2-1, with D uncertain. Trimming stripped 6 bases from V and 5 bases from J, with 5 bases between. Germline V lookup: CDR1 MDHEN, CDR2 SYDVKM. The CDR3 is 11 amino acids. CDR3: CASRVHNEQFF. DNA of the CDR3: TGTGCCAGCAGGGTCCACAATGAGCAGTTCTTC.

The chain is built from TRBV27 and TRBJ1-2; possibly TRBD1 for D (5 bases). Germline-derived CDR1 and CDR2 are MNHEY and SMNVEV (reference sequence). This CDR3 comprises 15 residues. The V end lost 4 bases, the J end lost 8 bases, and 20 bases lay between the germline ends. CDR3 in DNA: TGTGCCAGCAGTTCTTTAGGGGCAGGGAGGAGCGGCTACACCTTC. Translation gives CASSSLGAGRSGYTF.

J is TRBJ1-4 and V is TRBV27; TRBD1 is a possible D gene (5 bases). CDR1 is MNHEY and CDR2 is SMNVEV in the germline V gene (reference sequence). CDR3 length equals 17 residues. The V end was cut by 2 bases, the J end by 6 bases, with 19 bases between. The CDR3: CASSLESRRPGDEKLFF. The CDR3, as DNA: TGTGCCAGCAGTTTAGAGTCGCGGCGGCCGGGGGATGAAAAACTGTTTTTT.

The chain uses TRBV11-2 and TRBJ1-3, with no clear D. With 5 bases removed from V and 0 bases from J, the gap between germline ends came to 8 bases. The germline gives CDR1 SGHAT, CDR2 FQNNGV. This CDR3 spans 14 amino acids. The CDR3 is CASSLDYSGNTIYF. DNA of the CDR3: TGTGCCAGCAGCCTGGATTACTCTGGAAACACCATATATTTT. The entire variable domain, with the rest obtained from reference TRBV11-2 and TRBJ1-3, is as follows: EAGVAQSPRYKIIEKRQSVAFWCNPISGHATLYWYQQILGQGPKLLIQFQNNGVVDDSQLPKDRFSAERLKGVDSTLKIQPAKLEDSAVYLCASSLDYSGNTIYFGEGSWLTVV.

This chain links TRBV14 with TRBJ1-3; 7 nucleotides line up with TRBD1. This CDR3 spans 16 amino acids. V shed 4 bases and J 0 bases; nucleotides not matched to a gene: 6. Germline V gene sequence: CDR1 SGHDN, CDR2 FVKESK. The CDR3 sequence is CASSPRDSGSGNTIYF. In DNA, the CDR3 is TGTGCCAGCAGCCCAAGGGACAGCGGCTCTGGAAACACCATATATTTT.

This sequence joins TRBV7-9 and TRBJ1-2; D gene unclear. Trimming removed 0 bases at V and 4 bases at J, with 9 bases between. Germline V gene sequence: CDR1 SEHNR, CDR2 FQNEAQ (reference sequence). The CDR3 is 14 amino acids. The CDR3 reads CASSLAGSVYGYTF. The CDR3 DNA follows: TGTGCCAGCAGCTTAGCGGGAAGCGTCTATGGCTACACCTTC.

Written as DNA, the CDR3 is TGTGCCAGCAGCCCGGGAGGGACTCCCTACGAGCAGTACTTC. Its translation is CASSPGGTPYEQYF. This chain connects TRBV7-2 to TRBJ2-7, with 8 bases fitting TRBD2. Germline lookup yields CDR1 SGHTA and CDR2 FQGNSA. The CDR3 runs 14 residues. After removal of 5 bases from V and 2 bases from J, the junction contained 5 bases not matched to a gene.

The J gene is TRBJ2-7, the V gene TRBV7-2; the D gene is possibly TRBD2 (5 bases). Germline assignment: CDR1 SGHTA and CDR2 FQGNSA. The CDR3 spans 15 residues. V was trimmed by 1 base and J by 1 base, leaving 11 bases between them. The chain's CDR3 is CASSLGGSISYEQYF. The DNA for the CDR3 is TGTGCCAGCAGCTTAGGAGGGAGCATATCCTACGAGCAGTACTTC.

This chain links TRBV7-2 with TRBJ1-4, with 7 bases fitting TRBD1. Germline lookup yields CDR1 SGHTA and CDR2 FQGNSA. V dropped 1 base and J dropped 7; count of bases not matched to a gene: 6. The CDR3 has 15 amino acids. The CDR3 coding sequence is TGTGCCAGCAGCTTAGGCGACAGGGACGGTGAAAAACTGTTTTTT. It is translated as CASSLGDRDGEKLFF.

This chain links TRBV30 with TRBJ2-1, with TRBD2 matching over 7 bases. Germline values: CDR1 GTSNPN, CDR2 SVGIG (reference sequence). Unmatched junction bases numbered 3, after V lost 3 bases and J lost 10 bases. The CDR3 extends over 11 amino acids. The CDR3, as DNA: TGTGCCTGGAGCAAACTAGCGGAGCAGTTCTTC. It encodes CAWSKLAEQFF.

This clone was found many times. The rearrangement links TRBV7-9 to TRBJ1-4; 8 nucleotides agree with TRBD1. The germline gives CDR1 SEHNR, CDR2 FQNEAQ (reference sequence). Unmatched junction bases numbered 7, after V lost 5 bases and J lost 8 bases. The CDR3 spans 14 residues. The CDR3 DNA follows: TGTGCCAGCAGCCCGGGACAGGACGGCGAAAAACTGTTTTTT. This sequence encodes CASSPGQDGEKLFF.

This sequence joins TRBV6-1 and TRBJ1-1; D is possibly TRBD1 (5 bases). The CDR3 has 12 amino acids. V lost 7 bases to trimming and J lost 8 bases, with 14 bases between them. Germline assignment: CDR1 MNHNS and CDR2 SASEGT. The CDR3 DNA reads TGTGCCAGCATTATGATGAGGGGCGAAGCTTTCTTT. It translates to CASIMMRGEAFF.

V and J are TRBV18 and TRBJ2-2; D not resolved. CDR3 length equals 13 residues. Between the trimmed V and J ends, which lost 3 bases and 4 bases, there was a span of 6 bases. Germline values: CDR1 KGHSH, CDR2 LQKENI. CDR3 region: CASSPLSTGELFF. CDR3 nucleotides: TGTGCCAGCTCACCTTTATCCACCGGGGAGCTGTTTTTT.

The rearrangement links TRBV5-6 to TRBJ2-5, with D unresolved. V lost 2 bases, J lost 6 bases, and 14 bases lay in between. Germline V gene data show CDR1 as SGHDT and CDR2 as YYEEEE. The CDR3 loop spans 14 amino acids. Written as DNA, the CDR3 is TGTGCCAGCAGCTTCTGGCAGGCCCTAAAGACCCAGTACTTC. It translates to CASSFWQALKTQYF.

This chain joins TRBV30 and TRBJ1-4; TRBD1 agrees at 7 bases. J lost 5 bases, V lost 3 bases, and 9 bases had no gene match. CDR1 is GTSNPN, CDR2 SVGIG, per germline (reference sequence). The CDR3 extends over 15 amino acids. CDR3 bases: TGTGCCTGGAGAGCACCCGGGACAGCAAATGAAAAACTGTTTTTT. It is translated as CAWRAPGTANEKLFF.

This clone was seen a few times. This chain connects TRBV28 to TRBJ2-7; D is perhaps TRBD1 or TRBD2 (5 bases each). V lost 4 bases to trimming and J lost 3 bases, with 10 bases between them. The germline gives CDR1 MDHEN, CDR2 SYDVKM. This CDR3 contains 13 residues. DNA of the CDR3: TGTGCCAGCAGTTATAAGGGGAGCTACGAGCAGTACTTC. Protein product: CASSYKGSYEQYF.

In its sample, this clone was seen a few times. CDR3 DNA: TGTGCCAGCAGGTCCGGGACAGGGGATTCCTACAATGAGCAGTTCTTC. Protein: CASRSGTGDSYNEQFF. This rearrangement joins TRBV28 to TRBJ2-1; TRBD1 agrees at 10 bases. The V gene's germline CDR1 is MDHEN and CDR2 SYDVKM. The CDR3 runs to 16 residues. The ends lost 6 bases at V and 1 base at J; junction bases unmatched: 6.

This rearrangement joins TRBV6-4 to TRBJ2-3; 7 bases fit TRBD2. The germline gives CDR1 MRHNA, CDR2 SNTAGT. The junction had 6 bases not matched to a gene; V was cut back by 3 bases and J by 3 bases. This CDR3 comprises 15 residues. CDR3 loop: CASSDLAGVTDTQYF. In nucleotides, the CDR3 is TGTGCCAGCAGTGATTTGGCGGGAGTGACAGATACGCAGTATTTT.

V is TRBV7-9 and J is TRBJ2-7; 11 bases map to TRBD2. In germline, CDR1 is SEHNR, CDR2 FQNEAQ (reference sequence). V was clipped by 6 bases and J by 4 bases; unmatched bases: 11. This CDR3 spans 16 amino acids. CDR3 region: CASSPAGTSGKYEQYF. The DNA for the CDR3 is TGTGCCAGCAGTCCCGCCGGGACTAGCGGAAAGTACGAGCAGTACTTC.